This T cell receptor (beta chain) stems from a study of blood T cell repertoires in COVID-19. TCRdb's table, derived via immunoSEQ multiplex PCR, lists solely in-frame clones and lacks some. This table holds fewer than 450,000 clones, about nine tenths found once. Germline lookup yields CDR1 SSHAT and CDR2 FNYEAQ (reference sequence). The CDR3 contains 15 residues. The V and J ends lost 5 bases and 4 bases, in that order; junction bases with no gene match: 7. V and J are TRBV7-7 and TRBJ2-1; TRBD2 aligns across 8 bases. The specimen sequenced was peripheral blood. This clonotype originated in a woman aged 45-60 years with COVID-19, enrolled during active disease. The CDR3 reads CASSKTSEGYNEQFF. In DNA form, the CDR3 reads TGTGCCAGCAGCAAGACTAGCGAGGGTTACAATGAGCAGTTCTTC.